This T cell receptor (beta chain) was recorded in a study of T cells in Graves' hyperthyroidism and ophthalmopathy. The CDR3 is 15 amino acids. Losses at the gene ends were 6 bases for V and 3 bases for J; bases not matched to a gene: 6. Germline V lookup: CDR1 MDHEN, CDR2 SYDVKM. Researchers took RNA transcripts and amplified the TCR beta CDR3 regions from them. TCR CDR3 underwent first-round RT-PCR with the HTBI primer set. In TCRdb, the multiplex PCR reads were re-called with MiXCR into one record per CDR3 protein. The table records around 250,000 distinct CDR3 sequences, 16% of them present only once. The table lists this clonotype with many counts.

V and J are TRBV28 and TRBJ1-5; 9 bases line up with TRBD1. This TCR was recovered from a woman under 30 with Graves' ophthalmopathy. Specimen: blood. The CDR3 coding sequence is TGTGCCAGCAGAGACGGACAGGGGCCCAATCAGCCCCAGCATTTT. The encoded protein is CASRDGQGPNQPQHF.